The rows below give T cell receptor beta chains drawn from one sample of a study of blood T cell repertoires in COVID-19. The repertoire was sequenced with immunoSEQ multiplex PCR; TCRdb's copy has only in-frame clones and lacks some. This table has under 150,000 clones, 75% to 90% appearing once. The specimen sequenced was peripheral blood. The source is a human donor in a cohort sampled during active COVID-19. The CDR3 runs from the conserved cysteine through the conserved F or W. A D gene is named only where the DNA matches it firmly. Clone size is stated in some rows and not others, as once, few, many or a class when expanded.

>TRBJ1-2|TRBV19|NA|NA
TGTGCCAGTACCTCGGTGGGACGGTCCCGTCGGGAGGGCTATGGCTACACCTTC
CASTSVGRSRREGYGYTF
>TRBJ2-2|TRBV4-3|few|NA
TGCGCCAGCAGCCAAGGACTAGACCCCGGGGAGCTGTTTTTT
CASSQGLDPGELFF
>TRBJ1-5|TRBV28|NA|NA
TGTGCCAGCAGTTTTCCGCCAGGGGAAGCGGGACAGCCCCAGCATTTT
CASSFPPGEAGQPQHF
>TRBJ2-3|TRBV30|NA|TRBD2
TGTGCTGGAGGCAAGCGGGGGGCAGATACGCAGTATTTT
CAGGKRGADTQYF
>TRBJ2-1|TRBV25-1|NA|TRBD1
TGTGCCAGCAGTGAACCCGGGACAGTCTACAATGAGCAGTTCTTC
CASSEPGTVYNEQFF
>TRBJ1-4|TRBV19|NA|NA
TGTGCCAGTAGTATAGTACGGAATGAAAAACTGTTTTTT
CASSIVRNEKLFF
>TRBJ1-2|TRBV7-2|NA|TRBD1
TGTGCCAGCAGCTTAGCTTCGGGGACAGGGGGTAGTGGCTACACCTTC
CASSLASGTGGSGYTF
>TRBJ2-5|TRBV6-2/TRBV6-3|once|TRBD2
TGTGCCAGCAGTTACTCGTCTAGCGGGGACCAAGAGACCCAGTACTTC
CASSYSSSGDQETQYF
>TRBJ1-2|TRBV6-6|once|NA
TGTGCCAGCAACTACCAGGGGAGCATGGGCTACACCTTC
CASNYQGSMGYTF
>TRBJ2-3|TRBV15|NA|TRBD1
TGTGCCACCAGCAGGTTGGGACAGACCACAGATACGCAGTATTTT
CATSRLGQTTDTQYF
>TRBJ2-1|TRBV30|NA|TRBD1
TGTTCCGGGACAGGGTACCATGAGCAGTTCTTC
CSGTGYHEQFF